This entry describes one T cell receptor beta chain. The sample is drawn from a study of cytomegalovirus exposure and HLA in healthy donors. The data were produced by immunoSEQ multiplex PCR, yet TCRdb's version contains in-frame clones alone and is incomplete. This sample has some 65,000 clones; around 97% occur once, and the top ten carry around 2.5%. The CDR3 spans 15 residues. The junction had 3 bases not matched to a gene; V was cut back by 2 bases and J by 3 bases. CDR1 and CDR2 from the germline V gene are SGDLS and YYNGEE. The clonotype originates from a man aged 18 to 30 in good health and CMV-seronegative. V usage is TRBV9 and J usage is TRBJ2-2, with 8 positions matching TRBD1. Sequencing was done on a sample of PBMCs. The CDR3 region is CASSVTTGDTGELFF. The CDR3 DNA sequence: TGTGCCAGCAGCGTCACGACAGGGGACACCGGGGAGCTGTTTTTT.